The 24 T cell receptor beta chains listed next were all sequenced from one sample in a study of blood T cell repertoires in COVID-19. Here immunoSEQ multiplex PCR was the method, and the copy in TCRdb shows in-frame clones only, minus some. The sample has 200,000 to 300,000 clones, over 70% seen once; the top ten hold over 8.5%. The specimen was peripheral blood. The receptors stem from a human donor in a cohort sampled during active COVID-19.

The chain couples TRBV11-2 to TRBJ1-1; unclear D gene. Trimming removed 6 bases at V and 0 bases at J, with 11 bases between. The CDR3 length is 14 residues. Germline CDR1 and CDR2: SGHAT and FQNNGV. DNA of the CDR3: TGTGCCAGCAGAACGCGGAGGATGAACACTGAAGCTTTCTTT. Protein sequence: CASRTRRMNTEAFF.

The V and J genes are TRBV2 and TRBJ2-7; TRBD2 aligns across 11 bases. The CDR3 loop spans 13 amino acids. After removal of 6 bases from V and 2 bases from J, the junction contained 0 bases not matched to a gene. Germline CDR1 is SNHLY and CDR2 is FYNNEI. The CDR3 DNA reads TGTGCCAGCAGGACTAGCGGGACCTACGAGCAGTACTTC. It codes for CASRTSGTYEQYF.

V is TRBV5-4 and J is TRBJ2-1; D is unclear. The CDR3 loop spans 15 amino acids. V lost 4 bases, J lost 7 bases, and 18 bases lay in between. Germline V gene data show CDR1 as SGHNT and CDR2 as YYREEE (reference sequence). The CDR3 nucleotides read TGTGCCAGCAGCCAAATCAACAGTGTACGGAATGAGCAGTTCTTC. Residues: CASSQINSVRNEQFF.

This clone was picked up one time. The chain combines TRBV6-5 with TRBJ1-3; D is perhaps TRBD1 (5 bases). Germline CDR1 reads MNHEY; CDR2 reads SVGAGI. V shed 6 bases and J shed 3 bases, with 15 bases lying between them. The CDR3 length is 15 residues. In nucleotides, the CDR3 is TGTGCCAGCAGCCATTATCAGGGAAGTGGAAACACCATATATTTT. This encodes CASSHYQGSGNTIYF.

The J gene is TRBJ1-1, the V gene TRBV28; TRBD1 matches at 7 bases. The CDR3 has 14 residues. V was clipped by 4 bases and J by 3 bases; unmatched bases: 5. CDR1 is MDHEN and CDR2 is SYDVKM in the germline V gene. CDR3 nucleotides: TGTGCCAGCAGTTCCGCTGACAGGGACACTGAAGCTTTCTTT. This sequence encodes CASSSADRDTEAFF. The entire variable domain, with the rest obtained from reference TRBV28 and TRBJ1-1, is as follows: DVKVTQSSRYLVKRTGEKVFLECVQDMDHENMFWYRQDPGLGLRLIYFSYDVKMKEKGDIPEGYSVSREKKERFSLILESASTNQTSMYLCASSSADRDTEAFFGQGTRLTVV.

J is TRBJ1-2 and V is TRBV28; the match to TRBD1 covers 7 bases. The CDR3 contains 15 residues. The J segment lost 0 bases and the V segment lost 6 bases, leaving 7 bases of the junction unmatched. Germline V lookup: CDR1 MDHEN, CDR2 SYDVKM. CDR3 coding DNA: TGTGCCAGCAGCCGAGCCGGGACAGCTAACTATGGCTACACCTTC. It yields the protein CASSRAGTANYGYTF.

CDR3 residues: CASSYGGTGGRTQYF. CDR3 coding DNA: TGTGCCAGCAGTTACGGAGGGACAGGGGGTAGGACCCAGTACTTC. The chain carries TRBV6-2 or TRBV6-3 and TRBJ2-5; TRBD1 matches at 11 bases. The germline gives CDR1 MNHEY, CDR2 SVGEGT. The CDR3 sequence is 15 residues long. V was pared by 2 bases and J by 7 bases, with 6 bases of the junction left unmatched.

V and J are TRBV7-3 and TRBJ2-3; 7 bases match TRBD1. Germline V gene data show CDR1 as SGHTA and CDR2 as FQGTGA. V shed 4 bases, J shed 9 bases, and the junction held 4 bases outside the gene matches. The CDR3 runs 12 residues. The CDR3 sequence: CASSSTGVTQYF. The CDR3 coding sequence is TGTGCCAGCAGCTCAACAGGGGTGACGCAGTATTTT.

The chain joins TRBV19 to TRBJ1-4; D is possibly TRBD1 (5 bases). Deletions cut 6 bases from V and 8 bases from J, with 16 bases between. Germline V lookup: CDR1 LNHDA, CDR2 SQIVND (reference sequence). This CDR3 contains 14 residues. The CDR3 DNA is TGTGCCAGTAGAGGGACTGGTTCCTCGGAAAAACTGTTTTTT. Translation gives CASRGTGSSEKLFF.

The rearrangement links TRBV19 to TRBJ2-5; D possibly corresponds to TRBD2 (5 bases). The CDR3 is made up of 13 amino acids. Deletions cut 6 bases from V and 4 bases from J, with 12 bases between. Germline CDR1 and CDR2: LNHDA and SQIVND (reference sequence). The CDR3 DNA is TGTGCCAGTAGGTCGGGAAATGGAGAGACCCAGTACTTC. This codes for CASRSGNGETQYF.

The table lists this clone with a few counts. The genes are TRBV5-1 and TRBJ1-6; TRBD1 matches at 8 bases. Unmatched junction bases numbered 6, after V lost 0 bases and J lost 7 bases. Germline lookup yields CDR1 SGHRS and CDR2 YFSETQ. CDR3 length: 16 amino acids. The CDR3 DNA follows: TGCGCCAGCAGCTTGGGCTGGGACAGGCCCAATTCACCCCTCCACTTT. Translating it yields CASSLGWDRPNSPLHF.

The chain links TRBV5-1 to TRBJ1-1; D remains ambiguous. Deletions cut 0 bases from V and 3 bases from J, with 6 bases between. Germline lookup yields CDR1 SGHRS and CDR2 YFSETQ. CDR3 length: 13 amino acids. The CDR3 loop is CASSLDGYTEAFF. In DNA form, the CDR3 reads TGCGCCAGCAGCTTGGACGGGTACACTGAAGCTTTCTTT.

This clone has just one count. The rearrangement links TRBV24-1 to TRBJ2-1; D might be TRBD1 (5 bases). Germline CDR1 reads KGHDR; CDR2 reads SFDVKD. The CDR3 consists of 13 residues. V was cut by 4 bases and J by 9 bases, with 12 bases left in between. CDR3: CATSEAGPSEQFF. The CDR3, as DNA: TGTGCCACCAGTGAGGCAGGGCCGAGTGAGCAGTTCTTC.

The chain uses TRBV5-5 and TRBJ1-6, with D possibly TRBD1 on 6 matching bases. V was trimmed by 0 bases and J by 8 bases, leaving 9 bases between them. The CDR3 runs 14 residues. The germline V gene has CDR1 SGHKS and CDR2 YYEKEE (reference sequence). CDR3 in DNA: TGTGCCAGCAGCTTGGCGACAGGTTATTCACCCCTCCACTTT. Its protein product is CASSLATGYSPLHF.

V and J are TRBV28 and TRBJ1-2; D unclear. Looked up from germline, CDR1 is MDHEN and CDR2 is SYDVKM. V was cut by 3 bases and J by 8 bases, with 10 bases left in between. This CDR3 is built from 12 residues. CDR3 in amino acids: CASSFRQRGYTF. The CDR3, as DNA: TGTGCCAGCAGTTTTCGCCAGCGGGGCTACACCTTC.

The gene calls are TRBV5-1 and TRBJ1-6, with 8 bases matching TRBD1. Germline V gene lookup returns CDR1 SGHRS and CDR2 YFSETQ. V was pared by 2 bases and J by 6 bases, with 4 bases of the junction left unmatched. The CDR3 has 15 amino acids. CDR3 in amino acids: CASSLRTGTNSPLHF. CDR3 in DNA: TGCGCCAGCAGCTTAAGGACAGGGACTAATTCACCCCTCCACTTT. Full variable domain (outside the CDR3, taken from reference TRBV5-1 and TRBJ1-6): KAGVTQTPRYLIKTRGQQVTLSCSPISGHRSVSWYQQTPGQGLQFLFEYFSETQRNKGNFPGRFSGRQFSNSRSEMNVSTLELGDSALYLCASSLRTGTNSPLHFGNGTRLTVT.

The rearrangement uses TRBV11-1 and TRBJ2-3, with TRBD2 identical over 9 bases. This CDR3 is 15 amino acids long. CDR1 is SGHAT and CDR2 is FQDESV in the germline V gene (reference sequence). V lost 5 bases and J lost 4; bases outside the gene matches: 7. The CDR3 bases are TGTGCCAGCAGCGCGCTAGCGGGACGGGCAGATACGCAGTATTTT. Translation: CASSALAGRADTQYF.

The J gene is TRBJ1-5, the V gene TRBV9; 9 nucleotides align to TRBD1. J gave up 4 bases and V 4 bases, and 3 bases lay outside the gene matches. CDR1 is SGDLS, CDR2 YYNGEE, per germline. The length of the CDR3 is 14 residues. As DNA, the CDR3 is TGTGCCAGCAGCAAGACAGGGGGAAATCAGCCCCAGCATTTT. It encodes CASSKTGGNQPQHF.

The rearrangement links TRBV3-1 (or the pseudogene TRBV3-2) to TRBJ1-2, with 8 bases lining up with TRBD1. CDR3 length: 14 residues. J was trimmed by 4 bases and V by 4 bases; bases with no gene match: 5. CDR1 and CDR2 (germline): LGHDT, YNNKEL (reference sequence). The CDR3, as DNA: TGTGCCAGCAGCCCCGACAGGGGCGGCTATGGCTACACCTTC. It is translated as CASSPDRGGYGYTF.

This clone was observed once. The chain employs TRBV6-4 and TRBJ1-4; tentatively, D is TRBD1 (6 bases). Germline values: CDR1 MRHNA, CDR2 SNTAGT. The CDR3 has 14 amino acids. V dropped 6 bases and J dropped 1 base, with 9 bases sitting between them. CDR3: CASRLQGTNEKLFF. DNA of the CDR3: TGTGCCAGCAGATTACAGGGAACTAATGAAAAACTGTTTTTT.

CDR3: CASSLIGLGTNTEAFF. The CDR3 DNA sequence: TGTGCCAGCAGTTTAATCGGGTTAGGTACGAACACTGAAGCTTTCTTT. The J gene is TRBJ1-1, the V gene TRBV27; no clear D. CDR1 and CDR2 (germline): MNHEY, SMNVEV (reference sequence). This CDR3 comprises 16 residues. The V and J ends lost 2 bases and 1 base respectively, with 14 bases between them.

This clone was counted a single time. V and J are TRBV7-9 and TRBJ2-3; perhaps TRBD1 as D (6 bases). V was clipped by 3 bases and J by 5 bases, with 12 bases between them. CDR1 is SEHNR, CDR2 FQNEAQ, per germline (reference sequence). This CDR3 has 14 residues. CDR3 in DNA: TGTGCCAGCAGCTTTTGGGGGCCTGGAGATACGCAGTATTTT. Protein product: CASSFWGPGDTQYF.

The CDR3 here is CASSGPDRGFRDTQYF. The DNA for the CDR3 is TGTGCCAGCTCAGGACCCGACAGGGGCTTTCGGGATACGCAGTATTTT. This rearrangement joins TRBV18 to TRBJ2-3; TRBD1 matches at 8 bases. V was pared by 5 bases and J by 6 bases, with 13 bases of the junction left unmatched. The germline V gene encodes CDR1 KGHSH and CDR2 LQKENI. The CDR3 is 16 amino acids.

The rearrangement links TRBV6-5 to TRBJ1-4; tentatively, D is TRBD1 (5 bases). The CDR3 contains 14 residues. Germline V gene data show CDR1 as MNHEY and CDR2 as SVGAGI. V lost 2 bases and J lost 7, with 11 bases in between. CDR3 protein: CASSYLRGSEKLFF. CDR3 DNA: TGTGCCAGCAGTTACCTGCGGGGGAGTGAAAAACTGTTTTTT.